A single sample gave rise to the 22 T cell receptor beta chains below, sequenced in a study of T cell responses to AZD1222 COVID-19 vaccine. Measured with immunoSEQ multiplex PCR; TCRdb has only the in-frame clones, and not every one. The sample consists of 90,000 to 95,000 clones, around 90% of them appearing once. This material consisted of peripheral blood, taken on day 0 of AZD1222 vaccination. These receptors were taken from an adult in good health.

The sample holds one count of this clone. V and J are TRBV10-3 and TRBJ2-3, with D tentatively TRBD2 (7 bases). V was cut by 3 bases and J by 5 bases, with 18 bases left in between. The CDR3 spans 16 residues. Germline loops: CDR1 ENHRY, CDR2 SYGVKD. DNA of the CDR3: TGTGCCATCAGTGACGGGGGGCATGGTTCGGTAGATACGCAGTATTTT. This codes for CAISDGGHGSVDTQYF.

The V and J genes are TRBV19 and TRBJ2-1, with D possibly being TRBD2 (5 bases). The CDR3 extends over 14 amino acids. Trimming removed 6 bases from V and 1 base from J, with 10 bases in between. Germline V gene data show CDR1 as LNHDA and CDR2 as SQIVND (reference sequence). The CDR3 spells CASREDSSYNEQFF. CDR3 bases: TGTGCCAGTAGGGAGGACTCGTCCTACAATGAGCAGTTCTTC.

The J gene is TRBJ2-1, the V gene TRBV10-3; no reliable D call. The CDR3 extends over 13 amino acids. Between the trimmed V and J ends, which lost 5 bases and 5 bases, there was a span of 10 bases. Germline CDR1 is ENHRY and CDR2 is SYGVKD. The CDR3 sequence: CAISYGRDNEQFF. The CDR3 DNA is TGTGCCATCAGTTATGGCAGAGACAATGAGCAGTTCTTC.

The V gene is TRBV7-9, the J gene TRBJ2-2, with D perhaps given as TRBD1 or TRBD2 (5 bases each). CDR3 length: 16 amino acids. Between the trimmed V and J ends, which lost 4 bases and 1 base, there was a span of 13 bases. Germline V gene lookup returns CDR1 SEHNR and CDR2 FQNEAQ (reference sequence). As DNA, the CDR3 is TGTGCCAGCAGCTCCGGGACGATATTGAACACCGGGGAGCTGTTTTTT. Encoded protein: CASSSGTILNTGELFF.

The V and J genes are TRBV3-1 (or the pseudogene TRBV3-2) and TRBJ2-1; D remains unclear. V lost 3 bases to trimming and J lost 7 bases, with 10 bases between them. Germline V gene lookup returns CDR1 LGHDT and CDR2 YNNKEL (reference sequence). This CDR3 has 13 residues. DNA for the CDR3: TGTGCCAGCAGCCAGACTGCGACTAATGAGCAGTTCTTC. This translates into CASSQTATNEQFF.

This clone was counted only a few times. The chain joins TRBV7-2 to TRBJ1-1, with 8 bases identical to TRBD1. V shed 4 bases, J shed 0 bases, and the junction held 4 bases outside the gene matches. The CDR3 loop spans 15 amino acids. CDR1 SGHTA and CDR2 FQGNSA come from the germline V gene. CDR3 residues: CASSWDRRLNTEAFF. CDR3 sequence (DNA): TGTGCCAGCAGCTGGGACAGGAGATTGAACACTGAAGCTTTCTTT.

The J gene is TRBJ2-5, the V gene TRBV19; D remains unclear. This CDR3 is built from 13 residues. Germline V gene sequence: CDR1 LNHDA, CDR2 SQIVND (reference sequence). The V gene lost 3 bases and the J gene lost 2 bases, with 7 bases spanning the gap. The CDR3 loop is CASSIFPQETQYF. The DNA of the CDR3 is TGTGCCAGTAGTATCTTCCCGCAAGAGACCCAGTACTTC.

CDR3 DNA: TGTGCCAGCAGCTTCTCCACAGGGGGCTACGAGCAGTACTTC. Amino acid sequence: CASSFSTGGYEQYF. J is TRBJ2-7 and V is TRBV11-1, with TRBD1 matching 8 bases. Trimming at V came to 3 bases and at J to 3 bases, leaving 4 bases not matched to a gene. Germline V gives CDR1 SGHAT, CDR2 FQDESV (reference sequence). CDR3 length equals 14 residues.

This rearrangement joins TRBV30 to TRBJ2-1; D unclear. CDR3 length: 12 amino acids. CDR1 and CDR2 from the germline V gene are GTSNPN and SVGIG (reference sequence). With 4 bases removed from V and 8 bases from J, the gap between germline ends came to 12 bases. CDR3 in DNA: TGTGCCTGGAATAGACGGTCCGATGAGCAGTTCTTC. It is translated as CAWNRRSDEQFF.

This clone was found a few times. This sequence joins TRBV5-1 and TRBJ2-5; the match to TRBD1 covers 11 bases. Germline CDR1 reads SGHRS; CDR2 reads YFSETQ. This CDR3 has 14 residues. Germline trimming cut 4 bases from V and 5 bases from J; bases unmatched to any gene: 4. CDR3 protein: CASSMGQGEETQYF. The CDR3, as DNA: TGCGCCAGCAGCATGGGACAGGGGGAGGAGACCCAGTACTTC.

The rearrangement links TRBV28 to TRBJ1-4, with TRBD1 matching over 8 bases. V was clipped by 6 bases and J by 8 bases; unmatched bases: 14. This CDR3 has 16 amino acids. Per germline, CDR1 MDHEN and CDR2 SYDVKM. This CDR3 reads CASRTPTQGASEKLFF. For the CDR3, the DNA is TGTGCCAGCAGAACACCCACGCAGGGGGCAAGCGAAAAACTGTTTTTT.

CDR3: CASSELRGTPYEQYF. The CDR3 DNA is TGTGCCAGCAGTGAACTACGGGGGACTCCCTACGAGCAGTACTTC. The chain links TRBV2 to TRBJ2-7; the D gene is possibly TRBD2 (6 bases). V lost 2 bases and J lost 2, with 13 bases in between. This CDR3 comprises 15 residues. Germline values: CDR1 SNHLY, CDR2 FYNNEI. Full variable domain (missing parts from reference TRBV2 and TRBJ2-7): EPEVTQTPSHQVTQMGQEVILRCVPISNHLYFYWYRQILGQKVEFLVSFYNNEISEKSEIFDDQFSVERPDGSNFTLKIRSTKLEDSAMYFCASSELRGTPYEQYFGPGTRLTVT.

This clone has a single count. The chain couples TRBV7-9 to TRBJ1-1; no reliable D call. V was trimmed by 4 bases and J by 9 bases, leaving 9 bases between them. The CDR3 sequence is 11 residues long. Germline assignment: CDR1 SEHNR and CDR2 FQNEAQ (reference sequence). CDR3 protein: CASSSLGQAFF. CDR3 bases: TGTGCCAGCAGCTCCCTTGGTCAAGCTTTCTTT.

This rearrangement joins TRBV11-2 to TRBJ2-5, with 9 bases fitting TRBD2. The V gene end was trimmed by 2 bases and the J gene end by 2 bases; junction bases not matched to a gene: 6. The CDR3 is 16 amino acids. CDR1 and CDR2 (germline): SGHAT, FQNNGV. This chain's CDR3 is CASSLFSGGRQETQYF. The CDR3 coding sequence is TGTGCCAGCAGCTTATTTAGCGGGGGCCGACAAGAGACCCAGTACTTC.

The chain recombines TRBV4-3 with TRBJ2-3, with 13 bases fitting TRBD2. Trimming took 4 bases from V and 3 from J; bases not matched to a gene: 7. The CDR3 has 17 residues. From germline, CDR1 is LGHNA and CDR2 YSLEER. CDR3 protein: CASSRRTSGGLTDTQYF. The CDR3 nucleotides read TGCGCCAGCAGCCGACGGACTAGCGGGGGTCTAACAGATACGCAGTATTTT.

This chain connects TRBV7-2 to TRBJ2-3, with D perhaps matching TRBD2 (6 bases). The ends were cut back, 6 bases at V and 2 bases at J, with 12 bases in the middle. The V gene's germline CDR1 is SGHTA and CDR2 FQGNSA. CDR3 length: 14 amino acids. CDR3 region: CASSQTRTTDTQYF. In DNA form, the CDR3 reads TGTGCCAGCAGTCAGACTAGGACCACAGATACGCAGTATTTT.

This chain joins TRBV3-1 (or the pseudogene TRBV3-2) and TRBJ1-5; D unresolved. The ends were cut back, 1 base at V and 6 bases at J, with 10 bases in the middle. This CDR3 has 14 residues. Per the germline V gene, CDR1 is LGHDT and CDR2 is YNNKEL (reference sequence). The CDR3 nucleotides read TGTGCCAGCAGCCAAGGAGGGTTAGGTCAGCCCCAGCATTTT. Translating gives CASSQGGLGQPQHF.

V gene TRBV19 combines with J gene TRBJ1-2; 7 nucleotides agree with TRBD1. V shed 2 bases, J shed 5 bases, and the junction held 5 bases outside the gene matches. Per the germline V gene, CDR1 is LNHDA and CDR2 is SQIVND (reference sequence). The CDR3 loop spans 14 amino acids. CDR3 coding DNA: TGTGCCAGTAGTATAATGGCACAGGGGTATGGCTACACCTTC. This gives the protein CASSIMAQGYGYTF.

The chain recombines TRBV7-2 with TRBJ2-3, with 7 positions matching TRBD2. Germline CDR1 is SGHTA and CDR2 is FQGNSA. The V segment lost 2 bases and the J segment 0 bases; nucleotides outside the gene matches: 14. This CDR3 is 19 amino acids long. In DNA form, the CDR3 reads TGTGCCAGCAGCTTAATGTCTACGGGGGGAAAAACTAGCACAGATACGCAGTATTTT. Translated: CASSLMSTGGKTSTDTQYF. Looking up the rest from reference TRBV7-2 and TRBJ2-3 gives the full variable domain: GAGVSQSPSNKVTEKGKDVELRCDPISGHTALYWYRQSLGQGLEFLIYFQGNSAPDKSGLPSDRFSAERTGGSVSTLTIQRTQQEDSAVYLCASSLMSTGGKTSTDTQYFGPGTRLTVL.

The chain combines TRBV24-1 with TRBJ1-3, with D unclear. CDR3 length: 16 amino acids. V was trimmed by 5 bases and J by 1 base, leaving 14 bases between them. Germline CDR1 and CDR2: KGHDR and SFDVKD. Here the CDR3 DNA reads TGTGCCACCAGTGGTTGTATGAGGGCGTCTGGAAACACCATATATTTT. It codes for CATSGCMRASGNTIYF.

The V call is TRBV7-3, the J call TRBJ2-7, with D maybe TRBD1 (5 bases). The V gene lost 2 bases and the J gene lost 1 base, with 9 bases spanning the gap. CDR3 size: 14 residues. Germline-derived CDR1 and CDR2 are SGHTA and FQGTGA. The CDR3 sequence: CASSLQGASYEQYF. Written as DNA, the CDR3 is TGTGCCAGCAGCTTACAAGGGGCTTCCTACGAGCAGTACTTC.

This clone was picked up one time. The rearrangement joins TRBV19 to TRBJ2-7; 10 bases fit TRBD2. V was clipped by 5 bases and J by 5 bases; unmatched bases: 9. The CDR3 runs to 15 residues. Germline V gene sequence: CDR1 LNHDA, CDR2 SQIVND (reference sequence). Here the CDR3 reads CASSPSLAGENEQYF. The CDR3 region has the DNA TGTGCCAGTAGTCCCTCCCTAGCGGGGGAGAACGAGCAGTACTTC.